The rows below give T cell receptor beta chains drawn from one sample of a study of T cell responses to AZD1222 COVID-19 vaccine. Clones were sequenced by immunoSEQ multiplex PCR, and TCRdb holds only the in-frame ones, with some missing. Of 93,000 or so clones listed, around 91% are singletons. The sample was peripheral blood, taken on day 0 of AZD1222 vaccination. These receptors all stem from an adult in good health. CDR3s include the opening cysteine and the closing phenylalanine or tryptophan. Each record gives: V gene, D gene, clone size, J gene, CDR3 DNA, CDR3 protein. A D gene is named only where the DNA matches it firmly. Rows may omit the clone size; those that give it use once, few, many or a size class.

TRBV7-9	.	.	TRBJ1-2	TGTGCCAGCAGCTTAGGAGGGGGTACAGGGATTCTCGGCTACACCTTC	CASSLGGGTGILGYTF
TRBV15	.	.	TRBJ2-5	TGTGCCACCAGCAGACCACCGGACAGACAAGAGACCCAGTACTTC	CATSRPPDRQETQYF
TRBV7-2	.	few	TRBJ2-7	TGTGCCAGCAGCTTACGGGAGCGAGGTGAGCAGTACTTC	CASSLRERGEQYF
TRBV6-5	TRBD2	.	TRBJ2-4	TGTGCCAGCAGTTCCCCTAGCGGGAGGGAAGCGAACATTCAGTACTTC	CASSSPSGREANIQYF
TRBV5-6	.	.	TRBJ2-2	TGTGCCAGCAGCCCCCAGCCCGGGGAGCTGTTTTTT	CASSPQPGELFF
TRBV19	.	few	TRBJ1-1	TGTGCCAGTACCACCCAGGCCCGTAACACTGAAGCTTTCTTT	CASTTQARNTEAFF
TRBV7-2	.	.	TRBJ1-6	TGTGCCAGCAGCTTAGTTGCAGGGGAGAATTCACCCCTCCACTTT	CASSLVAGENSPLHF
TRBV18	TRBD1	.	TRBJ1-4	TGTGCCAGCTCACCAAGAAGGGGGCCGAATGAAAAACTGTTTTTT	CASSPRRGPNEKLFF
TRBV19	TRBD1	.	TRBJ1-5	TGTGCCAGTAGGACACAGGGGATTGGGCCCCAGCATTTT	CASRTQGIGPQHF
TRBV18	.	.	TRBJ2-6	TGTGCCAGCTCACCACCGACCTCTGGGGCCAACGTCCTGACTTTC	CASSPPTSGANVLTF
TRBV19	.	.	TRBJ2-3	TGTGCCAGTTCTAGACAGGATCCTTGGCGAGATACGCAGTATTTT	CASSRQDPWRDTQYF
TRBV27	TRBD2	.	TRBJ2-7	TGTGCCAGCAGTTTATCCACGGGAGGGCCCTACGAGCAGTACTTC	CASSLSTGGPYEQYF
TRBV5-6	.	.	TRBJ2-2	TGTGCCAGCAGCTCCGGGGGGCATCCCGGGGAGCTGTTTTTT	CASSSGGHPGELFF
TRBV28	.	.	TRBJ2-1	TGTGCCAGCAGCTCAAGGCTTGAGCAGTTCTTC	CASSSRLEQFF
TRBV4-1	TRBD1	.	TRBJ1-6	TGCGCCAGCAGCCAAGGGACGAGTGGACAGGGGGGATTTCGATCACCCCTCCACTTT	CASSQGTSGQGGFRSPLHF
TRBV5-4	.	.	TRBJ2-7	TGTGCCAGCAGCTTAAACGGAGGCCGGTCCTACGAGCAGTACTTC	CASSLNGGRSYEQYF
TRBV6-5	TRBD2	.	TRBJ2-7	TGTGCCAGCAGTTACTCTGGCGGGGGAACCTACGAGCAGTACTTC	CASSYSGGGTYEQYF
TRBV7-8	TRBD2	.	TRBJ2-1	TGTGCCAGCAGTTCTCGACTAGCTGGTGAGCAGTTCTTC	CASSSRLAGEQFF
TRBV5-1	.	.	TRBJ2-2	TGCGCCAGCAGCTGGGACACCGGGGAGCTGTTTTTT	CASSWDTGELFF
TRBV15	.	.	TRBJ2-5	TGTGCCACCAGCAGAGATCGAGGGCAAGAGACCCAGTACTTC	CATSRDRGQETQYF
TRBV5-6	TRBD1	few	TRBJ1-4	TGTGCCAGCAGCGAGACAGGGGCCGCGAAGGAAAAACTGTTTTTT	CASSETGAAKEKLFF
TRBV28	.	.	TRBJ2-7	TGTGCCAGCAGTTTATTGGGCCGTTCCTACGAGCAGTACTTC	CASSLLGRSYEQYF
TRBV2	TRBD1	.	TRBJ2-1	TGTGCCAGCACCAGGGACAGCAATGAGCAGTTCTTC	CASTRDSNEQFF
TRBV7-3	.	.	TRBJ1-6	TGTGCCAGCAGCGGATCACCGGGTCATCAGGGCAGCGCCAATTCACCCCTCCACTTT	CASSGSPGHQGSANSPLHF
TRBV10-3	TRBD2	once	TRBJ2-3	TGTGCCATCAGTGAGAGACTAGCGGGAATAGATACGCAGTATTTT	CAISERLAGIDTQYF
TRBV7-9	.	.	TRBJ1-1	TGTGCCAGCAGCAAAACTCGACAGTCCACGAACACTGAAGCTTTCTTT	CASSKTRQSTNTEAFF
TRBV7-9	.	.	TRBJ2-7	TGTGCCAGCAGCTTAGGGGCCAACGAGCAGTACTTC	CASSLGANEQYF
TRBV20-1	TRBD1	.	TRBJ2-7	TGCAGTGCTGGTGGACAGGGGGAATCCTACGAGCAGTACTTC	CSAGGQGESYEQYF
TRBV19	.	.	TRBJ1-6	TGTGCCAGTAGTACCGACAGGCGAAATTCACCCCTCCACTTT	CASSTDRRNSPLHF